A selection of T cell receptor beta chains follows, all from one sample in a study of regulatory T cells in long-lasting Graves disease. From the multiplex PCR reads, TCRdb called clonotypes with MiXCR, one entry per CDR3 protein. The data hold around 470,000 distinct CDR3 sequences, with about 14% observed a single time. These data were also filed under a second study, of T cells in Graves' hyperthyroidism and ophthalmopathy.

The material sequenced was peripheral blood mononuclear cells (PBMCs), taken at new diagnosis, from a patient treated with antithyroid drugs. The receptor source for this set is a woman between 50 and 59 years old with Graves disease. Both conserved end residues are part of each CDR3. A D gene is named only where the DNA matches it firmly. Clone size is shown for a subset of rows, as once, few, many or a class of expanded clone.

d_gene: .; abundance: few; len: 14; j_gene: TRBJ2-3; v_gene: TRBV19; CDR3aa: CASSITTSTDTQYF; CDR3nt: TGTGCCAGTAGTATAACTACTAGCACAGATACGCAGTATTTT
d_gene: TRBD1; abundance: many; len: 14; j_gene: TRBJ2-7; v_gene: TRBV20-1; CDR3aa: CSVYPGQGNYEQYF; CDR3nt: TGCAGTGTATACCCCGGACAGGGAAACTACGAGCAGTACTTC
d_gene: .; abundance: many; len: 14; j_gene: TRBJ2-7; v_gene: TRBV9; CDR3aa: CASSGGVVGYEQYF; CDR3nt: TGTGCCAGCAGCGGGGGGGTAGTGGGGTACGAGCAGTACTTC
d_gene: .; abundance: many; len: 13; j_gene: TRBJ2-5; v_gene: TRBV2; CDR3aa: CASSEAAFYSEYF; CDR3nt: TGTGCCAGCAGTGAAGCAGCCTTTTATTCGGAGTACTTC
d_gene: .; abundance: many; len: 14; j_gene: TRBJ2-2; v_gene: TRBV7-3; CDR3aa: CASSFDWETGELFF; CDR3nt: TGTGCCAGCAGCTTCGATTGGGAGACCGGGGAGCTGTTTTTT
d_gene: .; abundance: few; len: 15; j_gene: TRBJ1-5; v_gene: TRBV4-2; CDR3aa: CASSQVGQSNQPQHF; CDR3nt: TGTGCCAGCAGCCAAGTAGGGCAGAGCAATCAGCCCCAGCATTTT
d_gene: .; abundance: .; len: 14; j_gene: TRBJ2-4; v_gene: TRBV18; CDR3aa: CASSPKGELNIQYF; CDR3nt: TGTGCCAGCTCCCCGAAGGGAGAATTAAACATTCAGTACTTC
d_gene: .; abundance: few; len: 11; j_gene: TRBJ1-1; v_gene: TRBV19; CDR3aa: CASGSRLEAFF; CDR3nt: TGTGCCAGTGGGAGTCGGCTTGAAGCTTTCTTT
d_gene: .; abundance: many; len: 15; j_gene: TRBJ2-3; v_gene: TRBV3-1; CDR3aa: CASSLQTTSTDTQYF; CDR3nt: TGTGCCAGCAGCCTACAGACTACTAGCACAGATACGCAGTATTTT
d_gene: TRBD1; abundance: .; len: 16; j_gene: TRBJ1-6; v_gene: TRBV19; CDR3aa: CASTNQGARANSPLHF; CDR3nt: TGTGCCAGCACAAACCAGGGGGCACGGGCTAATTCACCCCTCCACTTT
d_gene: TRBD1; abundance: .; len: 12; j_gene: TRBJ2-1; v_gene: TRBV12-3/TRBV12-4; CDR3aa: CASSGTGNEQFF; CDR3nt: TGTGCCAGCAGTGGGACAGGGAATGAGCAGTTCTTC
d_gene: .; abundance: many; len: 11; j_gene: TRBJ2-7; v_gene: TRBV7-2; CDR3aa: CASTDSYEQYF; CDR3nt: TGTGCCAGCACCGACAGCTACGAGCAGTACTTC
d_gene: .; abundance: many; len: 14; j_gene: TRBJ2-5; v_gene: TRBV24-1; CDR3aa: CATSDAGTEETQYF; CDR3nt: TGTGCCACCAGTGATGCCGGGACGGAAGAGACCCAGTACTTC
d_gene: .; abundance: many; len: 12; j_gene: TRBJ2-1; v_gene: TRBV27; CDR3aa: CASSPDYNEQFF; CDR3nt: TGTGCCAGCAGTCCCGATTACAATGAGCAGTTCTTC
d_gene: .; abundance: few; len: 14; j_gene: TRBJ2-2; v_gene: TRBV2; CDR3aa: CASKQETNTGELFF; CDR3nt: TGTGCCAGCAAACAAGAGACGAACACCGGGGAGCTGTTTTTT
d_gene: TRBD1; abundance: .; len: 13; j_gene: TRBJ1-4; v_gene: TRBV12-3/TRBV12-4; CDR3aa: CASRRTGGEKLFF; CDR3nt: TGTGCCAGCAGACGGACAGGGGGTGAAAAACTGTTTTTT
d_gene: TRBD2; abundance: many; len: 15; j_gene: TRBJ2-1; v_gene: TRBV5-1; CDR3aa: CASSVLAVWGNEQFF; CDR3nt: TGCGCCAGCAGCGTCCTAGCGGTATGGGGCAATGAGCAGTTCTTC
d_gene: TRBD1; abundance: many; len: 15; j_gene: TRBJ2-1; v_gene: TRBV6-2/TRBV6-3; CDR3aa: CASSFLRDRANEQFF; CDR3nt: TGTGCCAGCAGTTTTTTACGGGACAGGGCTAATGAGCAGTTCTTC
d_gene: .; abundance: few; len: 13; j_gene: TRBJ2-3; v_gene: TRBV29-1; CDR3aa: CSVVRRRTDMQYF; CDR3nt: TGCAGCGTTGTTCGTCGACGCACAGATATGCAGTATTTT
d_gene: .; abundance: many; len: 12; j_gene: TRBJ1-5; v_gene: TRBV20-1; CDR3aa: CSATGSNQPQHF; CDR3nt: TGCAGTGCTACAGGTAGCAATCAGCCCCAGCATTTT
d_gene: TRBD1; abundance: many; len: 15; j_gene: TRBJ2-1; v_gene: TRBV12-3/TRBV12-4; CDR3aa: CASSYRGDSYNEQFF; CDR3nt: TGTGCCAGCAGTTACAGGGGGGACTCCTACAATGAGCAGTTCTTC
d_gene: TRBD2; abundance: .; len: 16; j_gene: TRBJ2-1; v_gene: TRBV5-6; CDR3aa: CASSLAQRETGNEQFF; CDR3nt: TGTGCCAGCAGCTTGGCCCAGCGGGAGACGGGCAATGAGCAGTTCTTC
d_gene: .; abundance: few; len: 15; j_gene: TRBJ1-2; v_gene: TRBV10-1; CDR3aa: CASSYGGWGVDGYTF; CDR3nt: TGTGCCAGCAGTTACGGGGGATGGGGGGTAGATGGCTACACCTTC
d_gene: TRBD2; abundance: many; len: 15; j_gene: TRBJ2-7; v_gene: TRBV6-5; CDR3aa: CASSYLREGQNEQYF; CDR3nt: TGTGCCAGCAGTTACTTGCGGGAGGGCCAAAACGAGCAGTACTTC
d_gene: TRBD2; abundance: .; len: 16; j_gene: TRBJ2-3; v_gene: TRBV20-1; CDR3aa: CSASDRLAASTDTQYF; CDR3nt: TGCAGTGCTAGTGACCGACTAGCGGCGTCCACAGATACGCAGTATTTT
d_gene: .; abundance: many; len: 14; j_gene: TRBJ1-5; v_gene: TRBV20-1; CDR3aa: CSARDAQFNQPQHF; CDR3nt: TGCAGTGCTAGAGACGCTCAGTTCAATCAGCCCCAGCATTTT
d_gene: .; abundance: .; len: 16; j_gene: TRBJ2-2; v_gene: TRBV7-9; CDR3aa: CASSLFRTENTGELFF; CDR3nt: TGTGCCAGCAGCTTATTCCGGACAGAGAACACCGGGGAGCTGTTTTTT
d_gene: TRBD1; abundance: .; len: 14; j_gene: TRBJ2-2; v_gene: TRBV12-3/TRBV12-4; CDR3aa: CASSKRQGPGELFF; CDR3nt: TGTGCCAGCAGTAAAAGACAGGGCCCCGGGGAGCTGTTTTTT
d_gene: .; abundance: many; len: 12; j_gene: TRBJ2-7; v_gene: TRBV2; CDR3aa: CASNTGYYEQYF; CDR3nt: TGTGCCAGCAATACAGGGTACTACGAGCAGTACTTC
d_gene: TRBD2; abundance: many; len: 16; j_gene: TRBJ2-3; v_gene: TRBV3-1; CDR3aa: CASSQERGIGTDTQYF; CDR3nt: TGTGCCAGCAGCCAGGAGCGGGGTATTGGCACAGATACGCAGTATTTT
d_gene: TRBD1; abundance: many; len: 14; j_gene: TRBJ1-6; v_gene: TRBV28; CDR3aa: CASRTGPGNSPLHF; CDR3nt: TGTGCCAGCAGGACAGGGCCGGGGAATTCACCCCTCCACTTT
d_gene: .; abundance: .; len: 17; j_gene: TRBJ2-1; v_gene: TRBV19; CDR3aa: CASIQTWTGRASHEQFF; CDR3nt: TGTGCCAGTATCCAAACTTGGACAGGGAGGGCTAGCCATGAGCAGTTCTTC
d_gene: .; abundance: many; len: 14; j_gene: TRBJ1-5; v_gene: TRBV12-3/TRBV12-4; CDR3aa: CASSPRIEPGAQHF; CDR3nt: TGTGCCAGCAGCCCTCGCATAGAACCGGGGGCCCAGCATTTT
d_gene: TRBD1; abundance: many; len: 18; j_gene: TRBJ1-6; v_gene: TRBV6-2/TRBV6-3; CDR3aa: CASSYSIGTGGGYSPLHF; CDR3nt: TGTGCCAGCAGTTACTCGATTGGGACAGGGGGCGGTTATTCACCCCTCCACTTT
d_gene: .; abundance: few; len: 13; j_gene: TRBJ2-7; v_gene: TRBV19; CDR3aa: CASSIDMPYEQYF; CDR3nt: TGTGCCAGTAGTATCGACATGCCTTACGAGCAGTACTTC
d_gene: TRBD2; abundance: many; len: 13; j_gene: TRBJ2-2; v_gene: TRBV2; CDR3aa: CAGGLARTGELFF; CDR3nt: TGTGCCGGAGGACTAGCCCGCACCGGGGAGCTGTTTTTT
d_gene: .; abundance: .; len: 16; j_gene: TRBJ2-1; v_gene: TRBV5-4; CDR3aa: CASSLGVVAEYNEQFF; CDR3nt: TGTGCCAGCAGCTTGGGGGTGGTTGCAGAATACAATGAGCAGTTCTTC
d_gene: TRBD1; abundance: few; len: 17; j_gene: TRBJ2-2; v_gene: TRBV7-3; CDR3aa: CASSAKGQGVNTGELFF; CDR3nt: TGTGCCAGCAGCGCAAAGGGACAGGGGGTGAACACCGGGGAGCTGTTTTTT
d_gene: .; abundance: many; len: 12; j_gene: TRBJ1-5; v_gene: TRBV12-3/TRBV12-4; CDR3aa: CASSLTYQPQHF; CDR3nt: TGTGCCAGCAGTTTAACGTACCAGCCCCAGCATTTT
d_gene: TRBD2; abundance: .; len: 16; j_gene: TRBJ2-3; v_gene: TRBV27; CDR3aa: CASSGLAGVSSDTQYF; CDR3nt: TGTGCCAGCAGTGGGCTAGCGGGAGTTAGTTCCGATACGCAGTATTTT